A selection of T cell receptor beta chains follows, all from one sample in a study of blood T cell repertoires in COVID-19. Method: immunoSEQ multiplex PCR; TCRdb's copy keeps in-frame clones and lacks some. This sample has approximately 380,000 clones, with approximately 93% found just once. Sequencing input: PBMCs or T cells enriched from blood (not recorded which). Receptor source: a woman aged 40 to 55 who had been exposed to COVID-19. The CDR3 runs from the conserved cysteine through the conserved F or W. A D gene is named only where the DNA matches it firmly. Rows give clone size only sometimes, using once, few, many, or a class for an expanded clone.

CDR3	DNA	D	V	size	J
CASRPTGTGVYGYTF	TGTGCCAGCAGACCCACCGGGACAGGGGTCTATGGCTACACCTTC	TRBD1	TRBV27	-	TRBJ1-2
CASSYSRGSPEQYF	TGTGCCAGCAGTTACTCGCGGGGTTCTCCCGAGCAGTACTTC	-	TRBV6-5	-	TRBJ2-7
CASSQTGVSNQPQHF	TGTGCCAGCAGCCAAACAGGGGTAAGCAATCAGCCCCAGCATTTT	TRBD1	TRBV27	once	TRBJ1-5
CATEPGQGIGNTIYF	TGTGCCACAGAACCGGGACAGGGTATTGGAAACACCATATATTTT	TRBD1	TRBV2	-	TRBJ1-3
CAGEGEGFYEQYF	TGTGCCGGCGAAGGGGAGGGATTCTACGAGCAGTACTTC	TRBD2	TRBV7-9	-	TRBJ2-7
CASSLSISSEVQRDEQYF	TGTGCCAGCAGCTTATCGATATCTTCCGAGGTCCAGAGAGACGAGCAGTACTTC	-	TRBV7-6	few	TRBJ2-7
CASSLGDRAGTEAFF	TGTGCCAGCAGCTTGGGGGACAGGGCGGGCACTGAAGCTTTCTTT	TRBD1	TRBV5-8	-	TRBJ1-1
CASSYTGHSPLHF	TGTGCCAGCAGCTATACGGGACACTCACCCCTCCACTTT	-	TRBV7-2	-	TRBJ1-6
CASSLEGRGSGNTIYF	TGTGCCAGCAGCTTAGAGGGTCGGGGCTCTGGAAACACCATATATTTT	-	TRBV11-2	-	TRBJ1-3
CASSLKGFGVDGYTF	TGTGCCAGCAGCTTAAAAGGATTCGGGGTGGATGGCTACACCTTC	-	TRBV7-2	-	TRBJ1-2
CASTLRTGGWDEQFF	TGTGCCAGCACCCTTAGGACGGGAGGCTGGGATGAGCAGTTCTTC	TRBD2	TRBV13	-	TRBJ2-1
CASSLRGSAGANVLTF	TGTGCCAGCAGCTTAAGGGGCTCAGCCGGGGCCAACGTCCTGACTTTC	-	TRBV13	-	TRBJ2-6
CATQSGGARYGYTF	TGTGCCACACAGTCCGGCGGGGCGAGGTATGGCTACACCTTC	-	TRBV6-5	once	TRBJ1-2
CASSRLDRAAGELFF	TGTGCCAGCAGTCGTCTGGACAGGGCCGCCGGGGAGCTGTTTTTT	TRBD1	TRBV3-1/TRBV3-2	-	TRBJ2-2
CASSGGGTSADTQYF	TGCGCCAGCAGTGGCGGGGGCACGAGCGCAGATACGCAGTATTTT	-	TRBV10-2	-	TRBJ2-3
CASSPGTSGSPGYEQYF	TGTGCCAGCAGCCCCGGGACTAGCGGGAGTCCAGGTTACGAGCAGTACTTC	TRBD2	TRBV27	-	TRBJ2-7
CASSQRGTDPSDGYTF	TGCGCCAGCAGCCAAAGGGGAACGGACCCGTCTGATGGCTACACCTTC	-	TRBV4-3	-	TRBJ1-2
CSVLEGANYGYTF	TGCAGCGTTCTCGAAGGAGCTAACTATGGCTACACCTTC	-	TRBV29-1	-	TRBJ1-2
CASSLGGLIQETQYF	TGTGCCAGCAGCTTAGGGGGACTGATCCAAGAGACCCAGTACTTC	-	TRBV7-2	-	TRBJ2-5
CASSLSTDSKNYGYTF	TGTGCCAGCAGTTTGAGTACGGACAGCAAAAACTATGGCTACACCTTC	-	TRBV27	-	TRBJ1-2
CASSLASIYGYTF	TGTGCCAGCAGCTTAGCGAGTATCTATGGCTACACCTTC	-	TRBV7-2	once	TRBJ1-2
CASSTMMVEGNTIYF	TGTGCCAGCAGTACTATGATGGTTGAGGGAAACACCATATATTTT	-	TRBV2	-	TRBJ1-3
CATEPKGTGSYGYTF	TGTGCCACCGAACCTAAAGGGACAGGGTCGTATGGCTACACCTTC	TRBD1	TRBV11-3	-	TRBJ1-2
CASSTGTSGRTLRSSYNEQFF	TGTGCCAGCAGCACCGGGACTAGCGGTCGGACCTTAAGGAGCTCCTACAATGAGCAGTTCTTC	TRBD2	TRBV6-2/TRBV6-3	-	TRBJ2-1
CSVEGWSTEAFF	TGCAGCGTTGAGGGCTGGTCCACTGAAGCTTTCTTT	-	TRBV29-1	-	TRBJ1-1
CAIRPTGARGYTF	TGTGCCATCAGGCCGACAGGGGCGAGGGGCTACACCTTC	TRBD1	TRBV10-3	once	TRBJ1-2
CALRFSGGPRRDGYTF	TGTGCCTTGCGATTTTCGGGGGGACCACGTAGGGATGGCTACACCTTC	-	TRBV7-3	-	TRBJ1-2
CASSLLPGGVGEQYF	TGTGCCAGCAGCTTACTTCCAGGGGGAGTCGGCGAGCAGTACTTC	TRBD1	TRBV7-3	-	TRBJ2-7
CASSFRRTGLTSYGYTF	TGTGCTAGCAGCTTTAGAAGGACAGGACTCACCTCCTATGGCTACACCTTC	TRBD1	TRBV7-7	-	TRBJ1-2
CASKGENQPQHF	TGTGCCAGCAAGGGGGAAAATCAGCCCCAGCATTTT	-	TRBV12-3/TRBV12-4	-	TRBJ1-5
CASSISRWGGQGRNQPQHF	TGTGCCAGTAGTATATCGAGGTGGGGCGGACAGGGTAGGAATCAGCCCCAGCATTTT	TRBD1	TRBV19	-	TRBJ1-5
CATSTGSSYEQYF	TGTGCCACTTCGACAGGGTCCTCCTACGAGCAGTACTTC	TRBD1	TRBV24-1	-	TRBJ2-7